The source of this T cell receptor (beta chain) is a study of T-cell reconstitution after alpha-beta-depleted transplantation in children. This clonotype was detected ten times or more. What it binds is not known. Researchers prepared the TCRbeta library using unique molecular identifiers, the study reports. Each CDR3 protein gets one entry after TCRdb re-called the PCR reads with MiXCR. The sample has under 85,000 distinct CDR3 sequences, about a sixth seen once. Study outcomes and limitations: Newly produced T cells mostly accounted for T-cell counts and diversity one year post-transplant.

The CDR3 contains 15 residues. Trimming took 5 bases from V and 1 from J, leaving 15 bases between them. The germline V gene encodes CDR1 LGHNA and CDR2 YNFKEQ. The V and J genes are TRBV4-2 and TRBJ2-7; D might be TRBD2 (6 bases). Sample: PBMCs, mostly from graft donor cells, taken 360 days after TCRalphabeta/CD19-depleted stem cell transplant. The TCR comes from a male patient under 10 years old who had a stem cell transplant for acute lymphoblastic leukemia, so the T cells may come from the graft donor. CDR3: CASSVSGEGSYEQYF. Written as DNA, the CDR3 is TGTGCCAGCAGCGTTAGCGGAGAGGGGTCCTACGAGCAGTACTTC.